This entry lists 3 T cell receptor beta chains sequenced from one sample in a study of cytomegalovirus exposure and HLA in healthy donors. 60 Vbeta and 13 Jbeta primers were used in PCR. Clones were sequenced by immunoSEQ multiplex PCR, and TCRdb holds only the in-frame ones, with some missing. The sample consists of tens of thousands of clones, 55% to 80% of them appearing once. The sequencing sample was made of PBMCs. All receptors derive from a man between 40 and 49 years old in good health and CMV-seropositive.

The J gene is TRBJ2-3, the V gene TRBV28; the D gene is possibly TRBD2 (6 bases). The V and J ends lost 6 bases and 0 bases respectively, with 13 bases between them. The CDR3 is made up of 15 amino acids. Germline CDR1 and CDR2: MDHEN and SYDVKM. The CDR3 is CASRGLSSSTDTQYF. The CDR3 bases are TGTGCCAGCAGGGGACTCTCCTCGAGCACAGATACGCAGTATTTT.

This chain connects TRBV5-1 to TRBJ2-1; 16 bases are shared with TRBD2. Germline V gene lookup returns CDR1 SGHRS and CDR2 YFSETQ. The CDR3 contains 17 residues. V lost 3 bases to trimming and J lost 5 bases; unmatched junction nucleotides: 5. The CDR3 DNA is TGCGCCAGCAGCTCCGGGGGACTAGCGGGAGGGGACAATGAGCAGTTCTTC. This sequence encodes CASSSGGLAGGDNEQFF.

This chain joins TRBV6-6 and TRBJ2-1; the D gene is possibly TRBD2 (5 bases). V was shortened by 4 bases and J by 0 bases, with 10 bases between the two germline ends. This CDR3 contains 15 residues. Per germline, CDR1 MNHNY and CDR2 SVGAGI (reference sequence). CDR3: CASSLAPSSYNEQFF. The CDR3 DNA sequence: TGTGCCAGCAGTTTAGCGCCCAGCTCCTACAATGAGCAGTTCTTC.